This T cell receptor beta chain was retrieved from a study of T cells in Graves' hyperthyroidism and ophthalmopathy. The study excluded patients with uncontrolled infection, other autoimmune disease, pregnancy or lactation. Cells are PBMCs isolated from about 10 ml of fresh blood. Of note for this clonotype: Antigen unknown.

It was RNA transcripts that yielded the amplified TCR beta CDR3 regions. HTBI primers were the set used in a first-round RT-PCR of the TCR CDR3. TCRdb reanalysed the multiplex PCR reads using MiXCR and keeps one entry per CDR3 protein. The data show 370,000 or so distinct CDR3 sequences, roughly 13% seen once. Broader study findings: The model identified upcoming ophthalmopathy a median roughly 6 months ahead of onset.

The V gene end was trimmed by 7 bases and the J gene end by 6 bases; junction bases not matched to a gene: 6. Germline lookup yields CDR1 MNHNS and CDR2 SASEGT. The CDR3 consists of 13 residues. The V and J genes are TRBV6-1 and TRBJ2-1, with 7 bases identical to TRBD1. The TCR was taken from a man aged 25-40 years with Graves' hyperthyroidism that later progressed to Graves' ophthalmopathy. The sample was blood. Written as DNA, the CDR3 is TGTGCCAGCAAAAAACAGGGGCCCAATGAGCAGTTCTTC. It specifies CASKKQGPNEQFF.